These T cell receptor beta chains were read from a single sample in a study of siplizumab effects on memory and regulatory T cells. Generated by immunoSEQ multiplex PCR, the TCRdb table keeps only in-frame clones and is missing some. This table has some 88,000 clones, over 80% appearing once. The sample was CD4+ T cells sorted from blood. The receptors were sampled from a human donor in good health. Both conserved end residues are part of each CDR3. Fields, in order: CDR3 DNA, CDR3 protein, clone size, V gene, D gene, J gene. The D gene is left open where the match is weak. Clone size is given for some rows only: seen once, a few or many times, or a class if the clone is expanded.

CDR3nt: TGTGCCAGCAGTTTAAGGGAAGGGGAAAAACTGTTTTTT
CDR3aa: CASSLREGEKLFF
abundance: -
v_gene: TRBV27
d_gene: -
j_gene: TRBJ1-4

CDR3nt: TGTGCCAGCAGCTCAGTAGCGGGAGCGAATTCGGGGGAGCTGTTTTTT
CDR3aa: CASSSVAGANSGELFF
abundance: -
v_gene: TRBV9
d_gene: TRBD2
j_gene: TRBJ2-2

CDR3nt: TGTGCCAGCAGTTCAGGGGGCGGTAACACCGGGGAGCTGTTTTTT
CDR3aa: CASSSGGGNTGELFF
abundance: -
v_gene: TRBV6-5
d_gene: TRBD1
j_gene: TRBJ2-2

CDR3nt: TGTGCCAGCTCACCGGGGCAGGGGAAAGATACGCAGTATTTT
CDR3aa: CASSPGQGKDTQYF
abundance: -
v_gene: TRBV18
d_gene: -
j_gene: TRBJ2-3

CDR3nt: TGTGCCAGCAGCGTTTCCTCTAGCGGGAGGGCCGGAGATACGCAGTATTTT
CDR3aa: CASSVSSSGRAGDTQYF
abundance: -
v_gene: TRBV9
d_gene: TRBD2
j_gene: TRBJ2-3

CDR3nt: TGTGCCAGCAGTAACGGACCACTGGTCAATGAGCAGTTCTTC
CDR3aa: CASSNGPLVNEQFF
abundance: -
v_gene: TRBV11-3
d_gene: -
j_gene: TRBJ2-1

CDR3nt: TGTGCCTGGTCCTGGGGGAGGCTTTACAATGAGCAGTTCTTC
CDR3aa: CAWSWGRLYNEQFF
abundance: -
v_gene: TRBV30
d_gene: -
j_gene: TRBJ2-1

CDR3nt: TGTGCCAGCAGTTTAAGGCAGGGGACTTACAATGAGCAGTTCTTC
CDR3aa: CASSLRQGTYNEQFF
abundance: once
v_gene: TRBV27
d_gene: -
j_gene: TRBJ2-1

CDR3nt: TGCAGCGTTGAATCTAGCTCCTACGAGCAGTACTTC
CDR3aa: CSVESSSYEQYF
abundance: few
v_gene: TRBV29-1
d_gene: -
j_gene: TRBJ2-7

CDR3nt: TGTGCCAGCAGCCCAGGGGCTAGGTTAGCGCACAATGAGCAGTTCTTC
CDR3aa: CASSPGARLAHNEQFF
abundance: -
v_gene: TRBV7-3
d_gene: -
j_gene: TRBJ2-1

CDR3nt: TGTGCCAGTAAGGGACAGGAAACCTACGAGCAGTACTTC
CDR3aa: CASKGQETYEQYF
abundance: once
v_gene: TRBV19
d_gene: TRBD1
j_gene: TRBJ2-7

CDR3nt: TGTGCCAGCAGAAGGACTAGCGGTAAAACAGATACGCAGTATTTT
CDR3aa: CASRRTSGKTDTQYF
abundance: -
v_gene: TRBV7-2
d_gene: TRBD2
j_gene: TRBJ2-3

CDR3nt: TGTGCCAGCAGGACCGGACTAGCGGGAGGGAGCTCCTACAATGAGCAGTTCTTC
CDR3aa: CASRTGLAGGSSYNEQFF
abundance: -
v_gene: TRBV5-5
d_gene: TRBD2
j_gene: TRBJ2-1

CDR3nt: TGTGCCAGCAGCAAGGGTGGAAACAATCCCGGGGAGCTGTTTTTT
CDR3aa: CASSKGGNNPGELFF
abundance: -
v_gene: TRBV21-1
d_gene: -
j_gene: TRBJ2-2

CDR3nt: TGCGCCAGCACAACCGGGACGACGAACACCGGGGAGCTGTTTTTT
CDR3aa: CASTTGTTNTGELFF
abundance: once
v_gene: TRBV5-1
d_gene: -
j_gene: TRBJ2-2

CDR3nt: TGTGCCAGTAGGGGACAGGGATACTACGAGCAGTACTTC
CDR3aa: CASRGQGYYEQYF
abundance: -
v_gene: TRBV19
d_gene: TRBD1
j_gene: TRBJ2-7

CDR3nt: TGTGCCAGCAGCTTAAAGAGAAACTATGGCTACACCTTC
CDR3aa: CASSLKRNYGYTF
abundance: -
v_gene: TRBV7-3
d_gene: -
j_gene: TRBJ1-2

CDR3nt: TGTGCCAGCAGTGGGACGGGGACCCAGTACTTC
CDR3aa: CASSGTGTQYF
abundance: -
v_gene: TRBV2
d_gene: -
j_gene: TRBJ2-5

CDR3nt: TGTGCCAGCAGCGTTAGCGGCGTCTCCTACGAGCAGTACTTC
CDR3aa: CASSVSGVSYEQYF
abundance: -
v_gene: TRBV7-9
d_gene: -
j_gene: TRBJ2-7

CDR3nt: TGTGCCAGCAGCGTTACGGGGACCCAGTACTTC
CDR3aa: CASSVTGTQYF
abundance: few
v_gene: TRBV14
d_gene: -
j_gene: TRBJ2-5

CDR3nt: TGCAGCGTGGCCCCCAGGGGCTACGAGCAGTACTTC
CDR3aa: CSVAPRGYEQYF
abundance: -
v_gene: TRBV29-1
d_gene: -
j_gene: TRBJ2-7

CDR3nt: TGTGCCAGCAGCCCGACAGGGTTCCAAGAGACCCAGTACTTC
CDR3aa: CASSPTGFQETQYF
abundance: -
v_gene: TRBV6-5
d_gene: TRBD1
j_gene: TRBJ2-5

CDR3nt: TGTGCCAGCAGTAAAAGGGACCTCCGGGCCCTCCACTTT
CDR3aa: CASSKRDLRALHF
abundance: -
v_gene: TRBV28
d_gene: -
j_gene: TRBJ1-6

CDR3nt: TGTGCCAGCAGCAAAGGGGGCACAGGGGGCCCCAAAAACATTCAGTACTTC
CDR3aa: CASSKGGTGGPKNIQYF
abundance: -
v_gene: TRBV21-1
d_gene: -
j_gene: TRBJ2-4

CDR3nt: TGCGCCAGCAGCTTGGAAAGCGGGAGCTCCTACGAGCAGTACTTC
CDR3aa: CASSLESGSSYEQYF
abundance: -
v_gene: TRBV5-1
d_gene: TRBD2
j_gene: TRBJ2-7

CDR3nt: TGTGCCAGCAGCTTAGTGGTTAGGGGGCTGGATGAAAAACTGTTTTTT
CDR3aa: CASSLVVRGLDEKLFF
abundance: once
v_gene: TRBV7-9
d_gene: TRBD1
j_gene: TRBJ1-4

CDR3nt: TGTGCCACTGGGTATAGGCCCTCTCTGGAAAACACCATATATTTT
CDR3aa: CATGYRPSLENTIYF
abundance: -
v_gene: TRBV10-3
d_gene: -
j_gene: TRBJ1-3

CDR3nt: TGTGCCAGCACCAGATCCGGGACTGGTCGCACTGAAGCTTTCTTT
CDR3aa: CASTRSGTGRTEAFF
abundance: -
v_gene: TRBV6-5
d_gene: -
j_gene: TRBJ1-1

CDR3nt: TGTGCCTGGAGTGTGGCAGGGGTCGGGACTAATGAAAAACTGTTTTTT
CDR3aa: CAWSVAGVGTNEKLFF
abundance: few
v_gene: TRBV30
d_gene: -
j_gene: TRBJ1-4

CDR3nt: TGTGCCAGCAGCCTACTAGCGGGGGAAGAGACCCAGTACTTC
CDR3aa: CASSLLAGEETQYF
abundance: once
v_gene: TRBV5-5
d_gene: TRBD2
j_gene: TRBJ2-5

CDR3nt: TGTGCCAGCAGGAAAGAGGGGACAGGGTCTAACTATGGCTACACCTTC
CDR3aa: CASRKEGTGSNYGYTF
abundance: once
v_gene: TRBV21-1
d_gene: -
j_gene: TRBJ1-2

CDR3nt: TGCGCCAGCAGCCAAGAACAGGGGCTTGGTGAAGCTTTCTTT
CDR3aa: CASSQEQGLGEAFF
abundance: -
v_gene: TRBV4-1
d_gene: TRBD1
j_gene: TRBJ1-1

CDR3nt: TGTGCCAGCAGTTACGACAGGAGCTACGAGCAGTACTTC
CDR3aa: CASSYDRSYEQYF
abundance: -
v_gene: TRBV6-5
d_gene: -
j_gene: TRBJ2-7

CDR3nt: TGTGCCAGTACCGGCCCTGGGGGCACTGAAGCTTTCTTT
CDR3aa: CASTGPGGTEAFF
abundance: -
v_gene: TRBV19
d_gene: -
j_gene: TRBJ1-1

CDR3nt: TGTGCCAGCAGCTTAAACCCGGACAGCCCTTACTTC
CDR3aa: CASSLNPDSPYF
abundance: -
v_gene: TRBV7-9
d_gene: -
j_gene: TRBJ2-5

CDR3nt: TGTGCCAGCAGCCAAGATCGCGGTTCAGTAGCGGGCAATGAGCAGTTCTTC
CDR3aa: CASSQDRGSVAGNEQFF
abundance: -
v_gene: TRBV4-2
d_gene: TRBD2
j_gene: TRBJ2-1

CDR3nt: TGTGCCAGTAGTATGGGTCGAGTGAACACTGAAGCTTTCTTT
CDR3aa: CASSMGRVNTEAFF
abundance: -
v_gene: TRBV19
d_gene: -
j_gene: TRBJ1-1

CDR3nt: TGTGCCAGCAGTTTTCGAGGGTCGGAGACCCAGTACTTC
CDR3aa: CASSFRGSETQYF
abundance: -
v_gene: TRBV28
d_gene: -
j_gene: TRBJ2-5

CDR3nt: TGTGCCAGTAGTACCATCCCCACCTGGGCATTGGATGAAAAACTGTTTTTT
CDR3aa: CASSTIPTWALDEKLFF
abundance: -
v_gene: TRBV19
d_gene: -
j_gene: TRBJ1-4

CDR3nt: TGTGCCAGTATGGAGGCCAGGGGGGTAGGTCAGCCCCAGCATTTT
CDR3aa: CASMEARGVGQPQHF
abundance: -
v_gene: TRBV19
d_gene: TRBD1
j_gene: TRBJ1-5

CDR3nt: TGTGCCAGCAGCTTAAAAACTAGCGGGAGGAAGTACAATGAGCAGTTCTTC
CDR3aa: CASSLKTSGRKYNEQFF
abundance: -
v_gene: TRBV7-3
d_gene: TRBD2
j_gene: TRBJ2-1

CDR3nt: TGTGCCAGCAGGGAAGGGGGGAGGCGGGAAAAACTGTTTTTT
CDR3aa: CASREGGRREKLFF
abundance: -
v_gene: TRBV27
d_gene: -
j_gene: TRBJ1-4